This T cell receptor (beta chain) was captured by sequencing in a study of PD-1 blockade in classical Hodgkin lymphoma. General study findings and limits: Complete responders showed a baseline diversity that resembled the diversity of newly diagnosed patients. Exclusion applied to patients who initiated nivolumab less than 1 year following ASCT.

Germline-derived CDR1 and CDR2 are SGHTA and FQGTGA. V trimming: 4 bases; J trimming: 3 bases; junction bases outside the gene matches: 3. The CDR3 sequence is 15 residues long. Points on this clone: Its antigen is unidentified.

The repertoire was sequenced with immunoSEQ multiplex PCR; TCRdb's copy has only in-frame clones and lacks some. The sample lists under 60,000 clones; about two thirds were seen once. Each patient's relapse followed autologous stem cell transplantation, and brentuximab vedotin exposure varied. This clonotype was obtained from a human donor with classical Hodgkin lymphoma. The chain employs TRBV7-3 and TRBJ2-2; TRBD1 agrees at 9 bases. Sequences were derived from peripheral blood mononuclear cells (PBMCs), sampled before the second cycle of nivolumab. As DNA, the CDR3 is TGTGCCAGCAGCTCGGGACAGGGTCACACCGGGGAGCTGTTTTTT. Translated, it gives CASSSGQGHTGELFF.